This passage covers 20 T cell receptor beta chains from one sample sequenced in a study of regulatory T cells in long-lasting Graves disease. Stated time point: persistent/refractory GD, antithyroid drugs over 5 years with positive TRAb. After RNA was extracted from PBMCs, the TCR library was made from it. For TCR beta, libraries came from iRepertoire HTBI primers and Arm-PCR of CDR3 regions. TCRdb reprocessed the multiplex PCR reads via MiXCR and lists one record per CDR3 protein. In the table there are hundreds of thousands of distinct CDR3 sequences, 30% of which are singletons. The sequenced sample was peripheral blood mononuclear cells (PBMCs), obtained when the disease was refractory, from a patient treated with antithyroid drugs. These receptors were collected from a female donor with Graves disease.

This clonotype was counted at least ten times. The rearrangement uses TRBV5-6 and TRBJ2-7; the match to TRBD1 covers 7 bases. This CDR3 is 14 amino acids long. The V gene end was trimmed by 2 bases and the J gene end by 7 bases; junction bases not matched to a gene: 9. Per germline, CDR1 SGHDT and CDR2 YYEEEE. Here the CDR3 reads CASSLFDRAWEQYF. For the CDR3, the DNA is TGTGCCAGCAGCTTATTCGACAGGGCGTGGGAGCAGTACTTC. The variable domain in full, completed from reference TRBV5-6 and TRBJ2-7, reads DAGVTQSPTHLIKTRGQQVTLRCSPKSGHDTVSWYQQALGQGPQFIFQYYEEEERQRGNFPDRFSGHQFPNYSSELNVNALLLGDSALYLCASSLFDRAWEQYFGPGTRLTVT.

This clonotype appeared a few times. The genes are TRBV12-3 or TRBV12-4 and TRBJ1-1; 10 nucleotides match TRBD1. The CDR3 loop spans 16 amino acids. After removal of 6 bases from V and 5 bases from J, the junction contained 12 bases not matched to a gene. CDR3 protein: CASSHLDRGRWTEAFF. For the CDR3, the DNA is TGTGCCAGCAGCCACCTAGACAGGGGGCGTTGGACTGAAGCTTTCTTT.

This clonotype was detected once. J is TRBJ2-7 and V is TRBV20-1, with 7 bases fitting TRBD1. Trimming cost V 0 bases and J 4 bases; bases outside gene matches: 6. CDR3 length: 14 residues. Germline lookup yields CDR1 DFQATT and CDR2 SNEGSKA (reference sequence). The CDR3 loop is CSARDSDRVYEQYF. In nucleotides, the CDR3 is TGCAGTGCTAGAGATTCAGACAGGGTATACGAGCAGTACTTC.

The J gene is TRBJ2-7, the V gene TRBV4-2; D is unclear. There are 16 residues in the CDR3. Per the germline V gene, CDR1 is LGHNA and CDR2 is YNFKEQ. V lost 4 bases, J lost 0 bases, and 16 bases lay in between. The CDR3 nucleotides read TGTGCCAGCAGCCCTGTTCCGGACCAACTCTCCTACGAGCAGTACTTC. It yields the protein CASSPVPDQLSYEQYF.

This chain joins TRBV5-4 and TRBJ2-5; 10 bases line up with TRBD2. The CDR3 totals 15 residues. The V gene end was trimmed by 4 bases and the J gene end by 5 bases; junction bases not matched to a gene: 8. The germline CDR1 and CDR2 sequences are SGHNT and YYREEE (reference sequence). CDR3 nucleotides: TGTGCCAGCAGCATAACTAGCGGGATGGATGAGACCCAGTACTTC. Amino acids: CASSITSGMDETQYF.

This clonotype has only a few counts. The chain combines TRBV24-1 with TRBJ1-1, with D possibly matching TRBD1 (5 bases). V lost 2 bases and J lost 11, with 11 bases in between. Germline CDR1 reads KGHDR; CDR2 reads SFDVKD. The CDR3 is 12 amino acids. CDR3 in DNA: TGTGCCACCAGTGATTATAGGGGCAAGGCTTTCTTT. Translation gives CATSDYRGKAFF.

This clonotype has a count of ten or more. The rearrangement uses TRBV6-1 and TRBJ2-5, with D perhaps matching TRBD2 (6 bases). There are 13 residues in the CDR3. V gave up 6 bases and J gave up 5 bases, with 13 bases separating them. Germline values: CDR1 MNHNS, CDR2 SASEGT. The CDR3 protein is CASSADYLETQYF. The CDR3, as DNA: TGTGCCAGCAGCGCGGACTATCTCGAGACCCAGTACTTC.

This clonotype was counted a few times. J is TRBJ1-5 and V is TRBV12-3 or TRBV12-4; 9 bases match TRBD1. The CDR3 length is 15 residues. Losses at the gene ends were 6 bases for V and 7 bases for J; bases not matched to a gene: 10. The CDR3 loop is CASRTGTGNRQPQHF. DNA for the CDR3: TGTGCCAGCAGGACTGGGACAGGGAATCGGCAGCCCCAGCATTTT.

This rearrangement joins TRBV6-5 to TRBJ2-2, with 7 nucleotides matching TRBD1. Germline loops: CDR1 MNHEY, CDR2 SVGAGI. The V segment lost 4 bases and the J segment 4 bases; nucleotides outside the gene matches: 6. The CDR3 totals 15 residues. CDR3 residues: CASSSTGTRTGELFF. Here the CDR3 DNA reads TGTGCCAGCAGTTCGACAGGGACCCGCACCGGGGAGCTGTTTTTT.

The V call is TRBV6-8, the J call TRBJ1-1, with D possibly TRBD1 on 5 matching bases. CDR1 MNHGY and CDR2 SAAAGT come from the germline V gene. The CDR3 has 11 amino acids. CDR3 in DNA: TGTGGGGGCTCTATGAACACTGAAGCTTTCTTT. Translated: CGGSMNTEAFF.

The rearrangement links TRBV20-1 to TRBJ1-5, with 7 bases fitting TRBD1. Germline V gene data show CDR1 as DFQATT and CDR2 as SNEGSKA (reference sequence). The trim removed 0 bases at V and 6 bases at J, leaving 8 bases unmatched. The CDR3 runs to 15 residues. The CDR3 loop reads CSARDEGQFGQPQHF. The CDR3 DNA reads as TGCAGTGCTAGAGATGAGGGACAGTTCGGTCAGCCCCAGCATTTT.

The genes are TRBV24-1 and TRBJ1-5; 7 bases are a match to TRBD1. J lost 4 bases, V lost 9 bases, and 5 bases had no gene match. This CDR3 is built from 13 residues. Germline-derived CDR1 and CDR2 are KGHDR and SFDVKD. CDR3 protein: CATAGGLNQPQHF. CDR3 bases: TGTGCCACCGCAGGGGGGTTAAATCAGCCCCAGCATTTT.

This clonotype turned up a few times. The J gene is TRBJ2-5, the V gene TRBV20-1; D uncertain. The CDR3 extends over 15 amino acids. Per the germline V gene, CDR1 is DFQATT and CDR2 is SNEGSKA (reference sequence). V shed 0 bases and J shed 5 bases, with 16 bases lying between them. CDR3 nucleotide sequence: TGCAGTGCTAGAGATGCTGGGCAGTACCTTGAGACCCAGTACTTC. This gives the protein CSARDAGQYLETQYF.

In its sample, this clonotype was seen a few times. CDR3 coding DNA: TGTGCCTGGAGTGTGAGCAGGGGGCAGGCAGCTTTCTTT. As protein: CAWSVSRGQAAFF. The chain carries TRBV30 and TRBJ1-1; TRBD1 matches at 8 bases. This CDR3 region has 13 residues. V gave up 0 bases and J gave up 10 bases; unmatched junction bases: 7. The germline V gene encodes CDR1 GTSNPN and CDR2 SVGIG (reference sequence).

The rearrangement joins TRBV5-1 to TRBJ1-2, with D tentatively TRBD1 (5 bases). CDR1 SGHRS and CDR2 YFSETQ come from the germline V gene. The V end was cut by 4 bases, the J end by 8 bases, with 18 bases between. This CDR3 is 14 amino acids long. The CDR3 bases are TGCGCCAGCAGCCCGTCCGGGCCTCAGGGCGGCTACACCTTC. Residues: CASSPSGPQGGYTF.

This sequence joins TRBV27 and TRBJ2-7; 10 bases map to TRBD2. The CDR3 is 16 residues long. Trimming removed 1 base from V and 7 bases from J; junction bases left unmatched: 10. Per germline, CDR1 MNHEY and CDR2 SMNVEV (reference sequence). DNA for the CDR3: TGTGCCAGCAGTTTATTCCTAGCGGGAGTTTCAGGGGAGCAGTACTTC. Residues: CASSLFLAGVSGEQYF.

This rearrangement joins TRBV11-2 to TRBJ2-7; a possible D gene is TRBD1 (6 bases). The CDR3 length is 14 residues. The V gene lost 5 bases and the J gene lost 4 bases, with 15 bases spanning the gap. In germline, CDR1 is SGHAT, CDR2 FQNNGV. The CDR3 nucleotides read TGTGCCAGCAGCCTCACCGGGACACCTTACGAGCAGTACTTC. Protein sequence: CASSLTGTPYEQYF. Together with reference TRBV11-2 and TRBJ2-7, the CDR3 gives the full variable domain: EAGVAQSPRYKIIEKRQSVAFWCNPISGHATLYWYQQILGQGPKLLIQFQNNGVVDDSQLPKDRFSAERLKGVDSTLKIQPAKLEDSAVYLCASSLTGTPYEQYFGPGTRLTVT.

The chain combines TRBV4-1 with TRBJ2-5; no clear D. Trimming removed 2 bases at V and 5 bases at J, with 9 bases between. The germline V gene has CDR1 MGHRA and CDR2 YSYEKL. CDR3 length: 13 amino acids. The CDR3 is CASSQLIGETQYF. The CDR3 DNA reads TGCGCCAGCAGCCAACTGATCGGGGAGACCCAGTACTTC.

The gene calls are TRBV19 and TRBJ1-5; D uncertain. The CDR3 spans 15 residues. The V end lost 6 bases, the J end lost 3 bases, and 15 bases lay between the germline ends. Germline V CDR1 and CDR2: LNHDA, SQIVND (reference sequence). CDR3 loop: CASRSYDRTNQPQHF. CDR3 DNA: TGTGCCAGTAGGTCCTATGATAGAACCAATCAGCCCCAGCATTTT.

The chain has TRBV6-1 and TRBJ1-2; D is unresolved. Deletions cut 2 bases from V and 4 bases from J, with 5 bases between. CDR1 and CDR2 (germline): MNHNS, SASEGT. The CDR3 runs 12 residues. CDR3 in DNA: TGTGCCAGCAGTGAATTCGGCTATGGCTACACCTTC. Translated, it gives CASSEFGYGYTF.